Included here is one T cell receptor beta chain sequence, with context. Vbeta (60) and Jbeta (13) primers were used in the PCR. Profiled with immunoSEQ multiplex PCR; TCRdb holds only in-frame clones, not every one. This table holds 95,000 to 130,000 clones, around 75% found once. V dropped 4 bases and J dropped 7; count of bases not matched to a gene: 11. This CDR3 is 15 amino acids long. The germline gives CDR1 SGDLS, CDR2 YYNGEE. The sample is drawn from a study of cytomegalovirus exposure and HLA in healthy donors. The chain joins TRBV9 to TRBJ2-1, with TRBD1 identical over 7 bases. Sequencing used PBMCs. The sequence was obtained from a woman aged 18-30 years in good health and CMV-seronegative. This chain's CDR3 is CASSSRTGWGNEQFF. CDR3 DNA: TGTGCCAGCAGCTCCCGGACAGGTTGGGGTAATGAGCAGTTCTTC.